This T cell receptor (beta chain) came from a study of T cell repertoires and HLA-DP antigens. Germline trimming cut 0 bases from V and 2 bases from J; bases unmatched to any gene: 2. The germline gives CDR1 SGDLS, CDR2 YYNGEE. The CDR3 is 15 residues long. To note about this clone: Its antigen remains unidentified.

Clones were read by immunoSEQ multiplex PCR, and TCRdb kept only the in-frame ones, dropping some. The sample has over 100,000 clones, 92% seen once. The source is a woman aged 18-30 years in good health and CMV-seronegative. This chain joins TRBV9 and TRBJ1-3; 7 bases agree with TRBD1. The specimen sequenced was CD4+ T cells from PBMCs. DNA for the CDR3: TGTGCCAGCAGCGTAGGACAGGGAACTGGAAACACCATATATTTT. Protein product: CASSVGQGTGNTIYF.